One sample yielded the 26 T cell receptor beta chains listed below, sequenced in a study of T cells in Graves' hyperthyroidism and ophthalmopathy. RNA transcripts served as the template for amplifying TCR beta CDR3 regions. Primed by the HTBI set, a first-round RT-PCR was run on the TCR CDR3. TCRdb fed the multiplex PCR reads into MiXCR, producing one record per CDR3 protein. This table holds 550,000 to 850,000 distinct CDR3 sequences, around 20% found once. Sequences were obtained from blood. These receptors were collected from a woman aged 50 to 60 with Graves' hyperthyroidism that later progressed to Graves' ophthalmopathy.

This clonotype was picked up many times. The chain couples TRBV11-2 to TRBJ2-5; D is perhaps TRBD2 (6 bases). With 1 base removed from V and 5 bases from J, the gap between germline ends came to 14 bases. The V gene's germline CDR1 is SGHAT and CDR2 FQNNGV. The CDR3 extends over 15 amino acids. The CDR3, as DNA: TGTGCCAGCAGCTTAGTCGGGGGTGGTCTGGAGACCCAGTACTTC. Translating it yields CASSLVGGGLETQYF.

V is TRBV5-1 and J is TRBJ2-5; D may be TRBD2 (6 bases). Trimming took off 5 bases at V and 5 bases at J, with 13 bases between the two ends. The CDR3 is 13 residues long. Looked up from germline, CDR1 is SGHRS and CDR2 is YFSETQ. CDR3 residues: CASSLDAGETQYF. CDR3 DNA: TGCGCCAGCAGTCTGGATGCGGGGGAGACCCAGTACTTC.

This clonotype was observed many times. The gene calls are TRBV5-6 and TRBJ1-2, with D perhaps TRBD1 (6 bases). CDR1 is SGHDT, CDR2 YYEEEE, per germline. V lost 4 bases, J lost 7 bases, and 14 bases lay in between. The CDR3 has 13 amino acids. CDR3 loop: CASSLRGSSGYTF. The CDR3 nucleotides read TGTGCCAGCAGCCTCAGGGGCTCCTCTGGCTACACCTTC.

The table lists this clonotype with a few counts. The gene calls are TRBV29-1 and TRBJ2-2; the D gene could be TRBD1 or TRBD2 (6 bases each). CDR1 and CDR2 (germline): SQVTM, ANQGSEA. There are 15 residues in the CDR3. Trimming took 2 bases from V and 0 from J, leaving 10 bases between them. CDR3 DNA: TGCAGCGTTGAAAGGGGGGCTGCGAACACCGGGGAGCTGTTTTTT. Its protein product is CSVERGAANTGELFF.

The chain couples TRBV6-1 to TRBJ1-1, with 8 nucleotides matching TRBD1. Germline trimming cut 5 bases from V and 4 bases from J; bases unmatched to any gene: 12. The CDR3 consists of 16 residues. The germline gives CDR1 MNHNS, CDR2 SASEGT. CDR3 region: CASSPNRGGLITEAFF. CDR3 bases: TGTGCCAGCAGTCCAAACAGGGGGGGTTTGATCACTGAAGCTTTCTTT.

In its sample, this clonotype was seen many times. CDR3 bases: TGTGCCAGCAGCCAAACAGGGAGCCAAGAGACCCAGTACTTC. It specifies CASSQTGSQETQYF. The V call is TRBV3-1, the J call TRBJ2-5; D is perhaps TRBD1 (6 bases). The CDR3 extends over 14 amino acids. V was pared by 2 bases and J by 1 base, with 8 bases between. Germline assignment: CDR1 LGHDT and CDR2 YNNKEL (reference sequence).

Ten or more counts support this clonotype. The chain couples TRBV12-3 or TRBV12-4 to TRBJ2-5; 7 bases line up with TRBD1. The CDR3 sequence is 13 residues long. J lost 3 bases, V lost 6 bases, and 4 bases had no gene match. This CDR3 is CASRLGTEETQYF. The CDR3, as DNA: TGTGCCAGCAGACTCGGGACAGAAGAGACCCAGTACTTC.

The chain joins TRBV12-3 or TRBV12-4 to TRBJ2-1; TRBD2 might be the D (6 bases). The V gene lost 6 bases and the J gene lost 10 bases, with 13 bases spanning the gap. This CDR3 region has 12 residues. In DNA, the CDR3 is TGTGCCAGCAGCCGTACGACTAGGGAGCAGTTCTTC. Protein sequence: CASSRTTREQFF.

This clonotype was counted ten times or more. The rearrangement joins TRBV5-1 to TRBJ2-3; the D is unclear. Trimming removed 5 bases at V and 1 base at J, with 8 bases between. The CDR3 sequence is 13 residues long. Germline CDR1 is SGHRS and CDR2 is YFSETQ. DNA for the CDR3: TGCGCCAGCAGGTTAGTGGGCACAGATACGCAGTATTTT. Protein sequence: CASRLVGTDTQYF.

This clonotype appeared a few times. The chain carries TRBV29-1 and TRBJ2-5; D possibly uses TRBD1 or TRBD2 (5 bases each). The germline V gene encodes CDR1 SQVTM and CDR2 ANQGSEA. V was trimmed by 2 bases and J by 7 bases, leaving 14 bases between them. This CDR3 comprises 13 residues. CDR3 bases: TGCAGCGTTGAAAGGGACCCCCGGGGGACCCAGTACTTC. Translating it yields CSVERDPRGTQYF.

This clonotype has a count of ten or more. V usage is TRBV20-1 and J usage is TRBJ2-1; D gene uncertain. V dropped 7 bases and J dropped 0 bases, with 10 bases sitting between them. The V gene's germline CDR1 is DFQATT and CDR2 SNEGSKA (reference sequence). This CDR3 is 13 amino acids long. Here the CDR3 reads CSVDSSSYNEQFF. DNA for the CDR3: TGCAGTGTAGACTCCAGCTCCTACAATGAGCAGTTCTTC.

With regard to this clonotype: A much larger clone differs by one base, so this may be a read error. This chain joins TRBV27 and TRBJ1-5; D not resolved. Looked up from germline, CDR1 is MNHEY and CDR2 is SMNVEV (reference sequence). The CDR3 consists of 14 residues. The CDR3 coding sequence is TGTGCCAGCAGACGTTCTTATAGCAGTCAGCCCCAGCATTTT. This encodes CASRRSYSSQPQHF.

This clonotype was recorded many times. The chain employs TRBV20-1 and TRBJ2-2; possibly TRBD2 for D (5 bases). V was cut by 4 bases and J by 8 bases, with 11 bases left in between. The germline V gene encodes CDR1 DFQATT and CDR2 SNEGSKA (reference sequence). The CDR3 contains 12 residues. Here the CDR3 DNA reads TGCAGTGCTATCGCTCGCGGGGGGGAGCTGTTTTTT. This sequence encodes CSAIARGGELFF.

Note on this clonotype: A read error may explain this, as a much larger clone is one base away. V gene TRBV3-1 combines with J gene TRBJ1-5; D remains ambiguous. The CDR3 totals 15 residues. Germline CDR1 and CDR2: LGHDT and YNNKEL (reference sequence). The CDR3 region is CAGSQDLGREQPQHF. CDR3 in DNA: TGTGCCGGCAGCCAAGATCTTGGCCGGGAGCAGCCCCAGCATTTT.

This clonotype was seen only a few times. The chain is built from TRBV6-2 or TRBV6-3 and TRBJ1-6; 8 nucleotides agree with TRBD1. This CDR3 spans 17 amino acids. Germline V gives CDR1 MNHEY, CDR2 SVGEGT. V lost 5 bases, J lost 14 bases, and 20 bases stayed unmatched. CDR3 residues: CASSIGIVWDRRPSLHF. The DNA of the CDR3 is TGTGCCAGCAGTATAGGAATAGTATGGGACAGGCGCCCTTCCCTCCACTTT.

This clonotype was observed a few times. CDR3 nucleotide sequence: TGTGCCAGTAGTATGCAGGGCTATGGCTACACCTTC. Translation: CASSMQGYGYTF. The rearrangement uses TRBV19 and TRBJ1-2, with D perhaps TRBD1 (5 bases). The germline V and J ends were trimmed by 3 bases and 4 bases, with 6 bases remaining between them. CDR3 length: 12 amino acids. Germline CDR1 LNHDA, CDR2 SQIVND (reference sequence).

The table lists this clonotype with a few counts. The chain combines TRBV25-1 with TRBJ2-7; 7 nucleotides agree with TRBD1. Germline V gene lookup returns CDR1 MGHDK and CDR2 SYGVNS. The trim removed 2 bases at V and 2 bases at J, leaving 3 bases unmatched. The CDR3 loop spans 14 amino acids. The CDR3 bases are TGTGCCAGCAGTGAACCCGGACAGGCCTACGAGCAGTACTTC. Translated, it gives CASSEPGQAYEQYF.

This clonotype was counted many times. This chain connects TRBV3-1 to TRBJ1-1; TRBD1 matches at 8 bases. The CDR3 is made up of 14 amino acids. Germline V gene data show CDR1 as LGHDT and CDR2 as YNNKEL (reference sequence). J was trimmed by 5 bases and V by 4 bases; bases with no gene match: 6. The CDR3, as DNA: TGTGCCAGCAGCCTCTCGGACAGGGAAACTGAAGCTTTCTTT. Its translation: CASSLSDRETEAFF.

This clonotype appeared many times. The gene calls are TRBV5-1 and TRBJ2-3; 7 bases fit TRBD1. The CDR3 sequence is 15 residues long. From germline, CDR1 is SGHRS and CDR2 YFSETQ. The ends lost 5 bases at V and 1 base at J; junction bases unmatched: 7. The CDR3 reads CASSFTGVRTDTQYF. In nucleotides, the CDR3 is TGCGCCAGCAGTTTTACAGGGGTTCGCACAGATACGCAGTATTTT.

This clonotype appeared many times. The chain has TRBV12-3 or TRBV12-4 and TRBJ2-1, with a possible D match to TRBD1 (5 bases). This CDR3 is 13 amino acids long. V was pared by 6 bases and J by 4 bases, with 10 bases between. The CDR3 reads CASSMGLYNEQFF. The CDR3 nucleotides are TGTGCCAGCAGCATGGGGCTATACAATGAGCAGTTCTTC.

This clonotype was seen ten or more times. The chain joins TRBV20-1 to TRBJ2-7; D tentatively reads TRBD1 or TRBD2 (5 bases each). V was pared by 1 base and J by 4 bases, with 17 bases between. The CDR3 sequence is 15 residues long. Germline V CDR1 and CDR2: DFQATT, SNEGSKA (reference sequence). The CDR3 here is CSARGPQGAGYEQYF. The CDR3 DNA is TGCAGTGCTAGAGGGCCGCAGGGAGCTGGGTACGAGCAGTACTTC.

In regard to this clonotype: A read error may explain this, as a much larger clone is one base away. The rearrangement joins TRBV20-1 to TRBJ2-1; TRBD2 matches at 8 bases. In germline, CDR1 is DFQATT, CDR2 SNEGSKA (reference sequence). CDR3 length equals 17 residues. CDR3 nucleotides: TGCAGTGCTAGAGATAGAGCAGCGGGGGCCTATTACAATGAGCAGCTCTTC. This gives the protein CSARDRAAGAYYNEQLF.

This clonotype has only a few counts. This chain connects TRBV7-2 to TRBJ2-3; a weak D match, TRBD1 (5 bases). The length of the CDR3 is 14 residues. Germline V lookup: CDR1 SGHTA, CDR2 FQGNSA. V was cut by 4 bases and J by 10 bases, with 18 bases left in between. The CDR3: CASSYGAISPAQYF. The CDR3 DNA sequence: TGTGCCAGCAGCTATGGGGCCATTTCCCCGGCGCAGTATTTT.

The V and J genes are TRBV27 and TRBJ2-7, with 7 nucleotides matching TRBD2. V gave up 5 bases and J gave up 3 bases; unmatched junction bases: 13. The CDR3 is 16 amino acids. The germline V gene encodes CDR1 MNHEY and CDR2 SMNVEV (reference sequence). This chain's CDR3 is CASSPRGLLRGYEQYF. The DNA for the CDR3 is TGTGCCAGCAGTCCCCGGGGACTACTCAGAGGCTACGAGCAGTACTTC.

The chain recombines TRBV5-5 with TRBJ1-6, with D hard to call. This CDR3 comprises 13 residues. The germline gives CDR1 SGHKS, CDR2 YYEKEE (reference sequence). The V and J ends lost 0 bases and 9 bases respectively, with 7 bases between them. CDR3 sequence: CASSLADLSPLHF. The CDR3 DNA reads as TGTGCCAGCAGCTTGGCAGACCTTTCACCCCTCCACTTT.

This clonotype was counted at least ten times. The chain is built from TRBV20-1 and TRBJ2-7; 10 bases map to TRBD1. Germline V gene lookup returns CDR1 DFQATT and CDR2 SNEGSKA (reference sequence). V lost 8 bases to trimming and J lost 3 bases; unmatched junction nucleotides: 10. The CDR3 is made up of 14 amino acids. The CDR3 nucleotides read TGCAGTACCTTGCCGGGACAGGGGAGCTACGAGCAGTACTTC. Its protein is CSTLPGQGSYEQYF.